Below are 9 T cell receptor beta chains sequenced from a single sample in a study of blood T cell repertoires in COVID-19. Clones were read by immunoSEQ multiplex PCR, and TCRdb kept only the in-frame ones, dropping some. The data hold about 210,000 clones, with more than 75% observed a single time. The sequencing input was PBMCs or T cells enriched from blood (not recorded which). The receptors originated from a man aged 35 to 55 with acute COVID-19.

In nucleotides, the CDR3 is TGTGCCAGCAGTTTAGGAGGGAGGGCGCGGGGCTACACCTTC. Translating it yields CASSLGGRARGYTF. The gene calls are TRBV27 and TRBJ1-2, with D uncertain. The CDR3 consists of 14 residues. The germline V gene has CDR1 MNHEY and CDR2 SMNVEV (reference sequence). V was clipped by 2 bases and J by 8 bases, with 15 bases between them.

The genes are TRBV30 and TRBJ2-5; TRBD1 might be the D (5 bases). V was shortened by 0 bases and J by 1 base, with 12 bases between the two germline ends. Germline V lookup: CDR1 GTSNPN, CDR2 SVGIG (reference sequence). The CDR3 is made up of 15 amino acids. The CDR3 sequence is CAWSVLRQPQETQYF. The CDR3 DNA sequence: TGTGCCTGGAGTGTACTCCGACAGCCCCAAGAGACCCAGTACTTC. Full variable domain (outside the CDR3, taken from reference TRBV30 and TRBJ2-5): SQTIHQWPATLVQPVGSPLSLECTVEGTSNPNLYWYRQAAGRGLQLLFYSVGIGQISSEVPQNLSASRPQDRQFILSSKKLLLSDSGFYLCAWSVLRQPQETQYFGPGTRLLVL.

The rearrangement uses TRBV11-2 and TRBJ2-1; 8 positions match TRBD2. V dropped 5 bases and J dropped 9; count of bases not matched to a gene: 24. Germline assignment: CDR1 SGHAT and CDR2 FQNNGV. The CDR3 is 19 residues long. For the CDR3, the DNA is TGTGCCAGCAGCCCAGACCCCCGGAACACCGGACTAGCCAGGAGTGAGCAGTTCTTC. Translated: CASSPDPRNTGLARSEQFF.

This sequence joins TRBV29-1 and TRBJ1-4; tentative D call: TRBD1 (5 bases). V was pared by 6 bases and J by 5 bases, with 13 bases between. The germline gives CDR1 SQVTM, CDR2 ANQGSEA. The CDR3 consists of 13 residues. The CDR3 region is CSVSRQNNEKLFF. In DNA, the CDR3 is TGCAGCGTGTCTCGACAGAACAATGAAAAACTGTTTTTT.

This chain joins TRBV5-1 and TRBJ1-1; possible D gene TRBD1, 5 bases. Germline CDR1 and CDR2: SGHRS and YFSETQ. V was clipped by 5 bases and J by 4 bases, with 12 bases between them. The length of the CDR3 is 13 residues. CDR3 sequence reads: CASRHGGITEAFF. CDR3 DNA sequence: TGCGCCAGCAGACATGGGGGGATCACTGAAGCTTTCTTT.

V usage is TRBV19 and J usage is TRBJ1-5; 12 positions agree with TRBD1. Germline CDR1 and CDR2: LNHDA and SQIVND (reference sequence). The CDR3 spans 16 residues. V shed 5 bases and J 8 bases; nucleotides not matched to a gene: 10. The CDR3 DNA follows: TGTGCCAGTAGTTCACCGGGACAGGGGGCGCGTAAGCCCCAGCATTTT. Translation gives CASSSPGQGARKPQHF.

The rearrangement uses TRBV5-1 and TRBJ2-6, with 9 positions matching TRBD2. V trimming: 1 base; J trimming: 2 bases; junction bases outside the gene matches: 7. The CDR3 has 18 residues. Germline values: CDR1 SGHRS, CDR2 YFSETQ. Here the CDR3 reads CASSLRVAGVAGANVLTF. In DNA, the CDR3 is TGCGCCAGCAGCTTGCGGGTAGCGGGAGTTGCTGGGGCCAACGTCCTGACTTTC.

V gene TRBV7-9 combines with J gene TRBJ1-2; D not resolved. Germline assignment: CDR1 SEHNR and CDR2 FQNEAQ (reference sequence). Trimming left V 7 bases short and J 3 bases short, with 9 bases between. The CDR3 spans 12 residues. The CDR3 DNA sequence: TGTGCCAGCATTCGGGGTGACTATGGCTACACCTTC. Protein product: CASIRGDYGYTF.

The DNA for the CDR3 is TGTGCCAGTAGACCCGGACTAGCGGTCTACGAGCAGTACTTC. This encodes CASRPGLAVYEQYF. This chain links TRBV19 with TRBJ2-7; 10 bases fit TRBD2. Germline V CDR1 and CDR2: LNHDA, SQIVND (reference sequence). The length of the CDR3 is 14 residues. The V and J ends lost 6 bases and 3 bases, in that order; junction bases with no gene match: 5.